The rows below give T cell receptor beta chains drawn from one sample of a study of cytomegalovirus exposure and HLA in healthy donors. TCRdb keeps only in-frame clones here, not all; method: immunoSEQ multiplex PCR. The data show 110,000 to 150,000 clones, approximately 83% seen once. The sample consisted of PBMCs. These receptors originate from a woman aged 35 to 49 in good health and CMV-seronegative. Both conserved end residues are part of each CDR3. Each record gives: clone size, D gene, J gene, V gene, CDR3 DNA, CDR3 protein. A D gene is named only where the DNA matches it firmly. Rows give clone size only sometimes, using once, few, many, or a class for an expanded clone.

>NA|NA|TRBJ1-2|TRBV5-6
TGTGCCAGCAGCTCGACACCTAACTATGGCTACACCTTC
CASSSTPNYGYTF
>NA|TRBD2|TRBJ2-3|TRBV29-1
TGCAGCGTTGCCGGACTAGCGGGGAGTGCAGATACGCAGTATTTT
CSVAGLAGSADTQYF
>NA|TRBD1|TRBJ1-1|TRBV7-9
TGTGCCAGCAGCTTGACAGGGAGCACTGAAGCTTTCTTT
CASSLTGSTEAFF
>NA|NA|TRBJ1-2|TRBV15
TGTGCCACCAGCAGGGGGGACTCCAAAGGCCATGGCTACACCTTC
CATSRGDSKGHGYTF
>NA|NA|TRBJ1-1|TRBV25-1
TGTGCCAGCGGCGGAGCGGGGAGCAAGGGCACTGAAGCTTTCTTT
CASGGAGSKGTEAFF
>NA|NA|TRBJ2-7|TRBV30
TGTGCCTGGAGTGTACTAGCCGAGCAGTACTTC
CAWSVLAEQYF
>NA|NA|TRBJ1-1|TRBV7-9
TGTGCCAGCAGCAGTACAGGGTTAATGAACACTGAAGCTTTCTTT
CASSSTGLMNTEAFF
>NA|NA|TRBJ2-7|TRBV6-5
TGTGCCAGCAGTACCGACAGGCGTTCCTACGAGCAGTACTTC
CASSTDRRSYEQYF
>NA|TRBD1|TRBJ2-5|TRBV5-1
TGCGCCAGCAGGCCGGGACAGGGGGTTGAAGTTGGAGAGACCCAGTACTTC
CASRPGQGVEVGETQYF
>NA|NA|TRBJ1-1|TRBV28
TGTGCCAGCATCGGTCAGGAGGGGAACACTGAAGCTTTCTTT
CASIGQEGNTEAFF
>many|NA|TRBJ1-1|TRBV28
TGTGCCAGCACCAAAATCCTAAACACTGAAGCTTTCTTT
CASTKILNTEAFF
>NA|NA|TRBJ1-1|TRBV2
TGTGCCAGCAGTCTCGATCACTCTGAAGCTTTCTTT
CASSLDHSEAFF
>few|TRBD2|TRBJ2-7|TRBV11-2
TGTGCCAGCAGCCCCGCTTGGGGGGGCTACGAGCAGTACTTC
CASSPAWGGYEQYF
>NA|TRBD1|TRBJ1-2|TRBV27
TGTGCCAGCAGTTTCAGGGACAGTGTGTATGGCTACACCTTC
CASSFRDSVYGYTF
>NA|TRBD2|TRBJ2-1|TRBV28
TGTGCCAGCAGTTTATTTTCCCAGACTAGCGGGGGGGCCGAGCAGTTCTTC
CASSLFSQTSGGAEQFF
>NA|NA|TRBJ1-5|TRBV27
TGTGCCAGCAGTTTATACGCGTATAGCAATCAGCCCCAGCATTTT
CASSLYAYSNQPQHF
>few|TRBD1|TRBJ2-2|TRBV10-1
TGCGCCAGCAGTGAGTCGGACAGGGCAGGGGAGCTGTTTTTT
CASSESDRAGELFF
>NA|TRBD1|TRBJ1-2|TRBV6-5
TGTGCCGGGGGACAGGGGATTACTTATGGCTACACCTTC
CAGGQGITYGYTF
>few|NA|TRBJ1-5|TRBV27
TGTGCCAGCTCACCGGGGGGCCTCGGGCCCCAGCATTTT
CASSPGGLGPQHF
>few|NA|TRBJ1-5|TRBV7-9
TGTGCCAGCAGCCCGGGGTGGGGGGATCATCAGCCCCAGCATTTT
CASSPGWGDHQPQHF
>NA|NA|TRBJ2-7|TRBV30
TGTGCCTACGGGGGTGTCGCCTACGAGCAGTACTTC
CAYGGVAYEQYF
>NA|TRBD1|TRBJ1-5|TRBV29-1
TGCAGCGTTCGGACAGGGGGGAATCAGCCCCAGCATTTT
CSVRTGGNQPQHF
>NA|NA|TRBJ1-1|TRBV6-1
TGTGCCAGCAGTGAAGGGGCCAAGGACACTGAAGCTTTCTTT
CASSEGAKDTEAFF
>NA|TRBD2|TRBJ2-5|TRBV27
TGTGCCAGCAGTCCCGGGACTAGCGGGAGCGGGACCCAGTACTTC
CASSPGTSGSGTQYF
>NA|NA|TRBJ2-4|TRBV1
TGCACCAGCAGCCATCACATAGATGCCAGGGGGAAGGCCAAAAACATTCAGTACTTC
CTSSHHIDARGKAKNIQYF
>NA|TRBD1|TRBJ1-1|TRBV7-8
TGTGCCAGCAGCCCTGCCCGGACAGGGACGACTGAAGCTTTCTTT
CASSPARTGTTEAFF
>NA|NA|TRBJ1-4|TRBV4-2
TGTGCCAGCAGCCAAGATCTGAACAGGGTGGAAGAAAAACTGTTTTTT
CASSQDLNRVEEKLFF
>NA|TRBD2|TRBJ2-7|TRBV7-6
TGTGCCAGCAGCTTACTAGCGGAAGCCTACGAGCAGTACTTC
CASSLLAEAYEQYF